The sequence of this T cell receptor beta chain was determined in a study of beta chain features in type 1 diabetes. Expressed TCRB transcripts were sequenced, since all the RNA that had been isolated was reverse transcribed. Assay: immunoSEQ multiplex PCR; the TCRdb copy retains only in-frame clones and omits some. The table has about half a million clones, approximately 10% seen once. This clone was seen a few times. Germline assignment: CDR1 SGHTA and CDR2 FQGTGA. V gave up 1 base and J gave up 7 bases, with 5 bases separating them. The CDR3 has 13 amino acids. Source material: naive CD4+ T cells from blood. The chain combines TRBV7-3 with TRBJ1-6; D gene unclear. The source is a young woman in good health. Here the CDR3 reads CASSLMTNSPLHF. The CDR3 nucleotides are TGTGCCAGCAGCTTAATGACAAATTCACCCCTCCACTTT.